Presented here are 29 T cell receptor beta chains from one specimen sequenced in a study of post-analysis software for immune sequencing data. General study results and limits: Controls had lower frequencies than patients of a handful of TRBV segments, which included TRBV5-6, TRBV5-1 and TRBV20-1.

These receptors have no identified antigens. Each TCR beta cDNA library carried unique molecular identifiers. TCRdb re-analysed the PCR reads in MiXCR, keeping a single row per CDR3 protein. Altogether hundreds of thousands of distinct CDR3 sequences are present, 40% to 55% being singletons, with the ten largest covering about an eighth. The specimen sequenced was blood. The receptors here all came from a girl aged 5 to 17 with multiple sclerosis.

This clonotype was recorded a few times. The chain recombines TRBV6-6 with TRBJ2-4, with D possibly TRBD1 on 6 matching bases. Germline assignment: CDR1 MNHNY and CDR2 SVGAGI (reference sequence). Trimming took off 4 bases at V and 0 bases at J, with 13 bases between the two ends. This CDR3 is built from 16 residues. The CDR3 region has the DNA TGTGCCAGCAGTTCCGGACAGAACCTAGCCAAAAACATTCAGTACTTC. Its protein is CASSSGQNLAKNIQYF.

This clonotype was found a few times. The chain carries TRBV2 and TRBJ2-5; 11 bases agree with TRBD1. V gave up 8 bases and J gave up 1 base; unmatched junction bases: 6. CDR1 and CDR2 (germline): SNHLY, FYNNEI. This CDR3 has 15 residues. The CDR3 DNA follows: TGTGCCAGCCGAGGGGACAGGGGGTTCCAAGAGACCCAGTACTTC. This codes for CASRGDRGFQETQYF.

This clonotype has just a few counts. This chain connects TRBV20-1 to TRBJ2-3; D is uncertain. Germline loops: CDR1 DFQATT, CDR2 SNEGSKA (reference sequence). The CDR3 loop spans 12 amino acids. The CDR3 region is CIPDGSADTQYF. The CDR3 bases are TGCATCCCCGACGGGTCCGCAGATACGCAGTATTTT.

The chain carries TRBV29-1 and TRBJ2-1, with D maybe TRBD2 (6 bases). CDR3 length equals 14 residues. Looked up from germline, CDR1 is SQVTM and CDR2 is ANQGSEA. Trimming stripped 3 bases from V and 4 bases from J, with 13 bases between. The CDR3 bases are TGCAGCGTTGAGGCTTCCGGGAGATACAATGAGCAGTTCTTC. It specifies CSVEASGRYNEQFF.

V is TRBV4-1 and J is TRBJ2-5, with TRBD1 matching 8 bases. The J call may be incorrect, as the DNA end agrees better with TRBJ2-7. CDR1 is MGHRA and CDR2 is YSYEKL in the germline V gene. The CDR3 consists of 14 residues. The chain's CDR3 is CASSPWTGSHEQYF. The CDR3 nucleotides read TGCGCCAGCAGCCCCTGGACAGGGAGCCACGAGCAGTACTTC.

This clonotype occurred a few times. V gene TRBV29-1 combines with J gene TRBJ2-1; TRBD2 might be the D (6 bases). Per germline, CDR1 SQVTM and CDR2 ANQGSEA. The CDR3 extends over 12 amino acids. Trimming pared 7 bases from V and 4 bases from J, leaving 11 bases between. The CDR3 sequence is CSAEGRYNEQFF. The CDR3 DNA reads TGCAGCGCGGAGGGGAGGTACAATGAGCAGTTCTTC.

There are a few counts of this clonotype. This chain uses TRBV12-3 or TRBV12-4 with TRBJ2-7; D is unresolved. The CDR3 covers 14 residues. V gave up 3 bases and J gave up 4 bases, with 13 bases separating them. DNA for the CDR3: TGTGCCAGCAGTTTCTCCGCGCCGTCGTACGAGCAGTACTTC. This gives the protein CASSFSAPSYEQYF.

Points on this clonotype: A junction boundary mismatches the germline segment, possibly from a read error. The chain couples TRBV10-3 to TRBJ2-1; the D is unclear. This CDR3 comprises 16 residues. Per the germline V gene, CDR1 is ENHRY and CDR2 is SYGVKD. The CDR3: CAISGQATISHNEQFF. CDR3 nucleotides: TGTGCCATCAGTGGGCAGGCCACCATCTCCCACAATGAGCAGTTCTTC.

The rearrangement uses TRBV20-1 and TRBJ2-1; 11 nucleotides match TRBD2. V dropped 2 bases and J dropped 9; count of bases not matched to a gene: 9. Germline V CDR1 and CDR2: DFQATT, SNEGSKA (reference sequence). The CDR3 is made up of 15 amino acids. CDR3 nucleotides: TGCAGTGCTAGAACTACTAGCGGGAGCCTTTTTGAGCAGTTCTTC. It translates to CSARTTSGSLFEQFF.

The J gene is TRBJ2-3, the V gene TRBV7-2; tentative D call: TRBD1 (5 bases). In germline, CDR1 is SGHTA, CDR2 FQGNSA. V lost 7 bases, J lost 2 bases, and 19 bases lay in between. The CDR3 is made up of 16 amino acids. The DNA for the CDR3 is TGTGCCAGCACCGATCGGCAGGGTAATCCCACAGATACGCAGTATTTT. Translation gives CASTDRQGNPTDTQYF.

The CDR3 sequence: CASSLIFGTNEQYF. DNA of the CDR3: TGTGCCAGCAGTTTAATCTTCGGGACAAACGAGCAGTACTTC. The gene calls are TRBV28 and TRBJ2-7, with D perhaps matching TRBD1 (6 bases). CDR1 and CDR2 (germline): MDHEN, SYDVKM. The V and J ends lost 2 bases and 5 bases respectively, with 13 bases between them. This CDR3 comprises 14 residues. The full variable domain, its missing parts supplied by reference TRBV28 and TRBJ2-7, is DVKVTQSSRYLVKRTGEKVFLECVQDMDHENMFWYRQDPGLGLRLIYFSYDVKMKEKGDIPEGYSVSREKKERFSLILESASTNQTSMYLCASSLIFGTNEQYFGPGTRLTVT.

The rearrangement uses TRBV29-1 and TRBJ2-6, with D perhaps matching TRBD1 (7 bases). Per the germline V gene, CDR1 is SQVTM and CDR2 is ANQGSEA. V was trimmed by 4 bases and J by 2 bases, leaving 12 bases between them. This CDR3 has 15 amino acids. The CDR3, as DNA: TGCAGCGTTGCGAGCAGGGGGGCTGGGGCCAACGTCCTGACTTTC. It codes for CSVASRGAGANVLTF.

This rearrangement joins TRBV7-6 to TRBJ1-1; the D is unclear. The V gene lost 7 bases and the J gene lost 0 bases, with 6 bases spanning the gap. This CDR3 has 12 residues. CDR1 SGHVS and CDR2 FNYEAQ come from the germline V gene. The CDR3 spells CASTGMNTEAFF. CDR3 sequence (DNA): TGTGCCAGCACGGGCATGAACACTGAAGCTTTCTTT.

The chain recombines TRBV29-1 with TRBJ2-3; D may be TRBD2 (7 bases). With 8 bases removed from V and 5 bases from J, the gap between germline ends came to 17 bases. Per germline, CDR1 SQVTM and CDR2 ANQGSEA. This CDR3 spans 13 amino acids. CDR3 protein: CSQGGVDGDTQYF. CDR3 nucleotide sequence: TGCAGCCAAGGGGGGGTCGATGGAGATACGCAGTATTTT.

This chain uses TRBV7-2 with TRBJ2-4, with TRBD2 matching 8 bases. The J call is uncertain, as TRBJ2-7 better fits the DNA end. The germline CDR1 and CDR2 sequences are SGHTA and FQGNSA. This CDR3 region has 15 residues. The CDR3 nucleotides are TGTGCCAGCAGCCCAGGGGACGGGAGGGGCCACGAGCAGTACTTC. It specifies CASSPGDGRGHEQYF.

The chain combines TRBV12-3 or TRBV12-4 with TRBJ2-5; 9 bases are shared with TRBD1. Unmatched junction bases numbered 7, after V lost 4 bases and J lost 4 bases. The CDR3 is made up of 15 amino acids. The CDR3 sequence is CASSWGQGGGETQYF. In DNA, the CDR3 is TGTGCCAGCAGTTGGGGACAGGGAGGGGGAGAGACCCAGTACTTC.

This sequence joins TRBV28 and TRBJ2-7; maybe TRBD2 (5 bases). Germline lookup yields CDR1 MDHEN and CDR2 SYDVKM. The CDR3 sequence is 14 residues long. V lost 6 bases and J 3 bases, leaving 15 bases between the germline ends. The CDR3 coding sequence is TGTGCCAGCAGCCTAGGCCGGGATGTCTACGAGCAGTACTTC. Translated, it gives CASSLGRDVYEQYF.

CDR3 amino acids: CASSLTTTSSEKLFF. The CDR3 nucleotides are TGTGCCAGCAGTCTCACGACAACTTCATCGGAAAAACTGTTTTTT. V gene TRBV27 combines with J gene TRBJ1-4; D not certain. Germline CDR1 MNHEY, CDR2 SMNVEV (reference sequence). Deletions cut 5 bases from V and 8 bases from J, with 18 bases between. This CDR3 region has 15 residues. Drawing the rest from reference TRBV27 and TRBJ1-4, the complete variable domain is EAQVTQNPRYLITVTGKKLTVTCSQNMNHEYMSWYRQDPGLGLRQIYYSMNVEVTDKGDVPEGYKVSRKEKRNFPLILESPSPNQTSLYFCASSLTTTSSEKLFFGSGTQLSVL.

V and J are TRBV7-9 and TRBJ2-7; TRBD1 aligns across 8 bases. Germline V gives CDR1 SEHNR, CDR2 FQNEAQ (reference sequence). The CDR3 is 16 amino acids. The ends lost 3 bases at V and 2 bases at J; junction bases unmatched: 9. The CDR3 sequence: CASSLDRQGSPYEQYF. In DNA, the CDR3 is TGTGCCAGCAGCTTGGATAGACAGGGGTCTCCCTACGAGCAGTACTTC. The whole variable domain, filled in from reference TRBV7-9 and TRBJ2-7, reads DTGVSQNPRHKITKRGQNVTFRCDPISEHNRLYWYRQTLGQGPEFLTYFQNEAQLEKSRLLSDRFSAERPKGSFSTLEIQRTEQGDSAMYLCASSLDRQGSPYEQYFGPGTRLTVT.

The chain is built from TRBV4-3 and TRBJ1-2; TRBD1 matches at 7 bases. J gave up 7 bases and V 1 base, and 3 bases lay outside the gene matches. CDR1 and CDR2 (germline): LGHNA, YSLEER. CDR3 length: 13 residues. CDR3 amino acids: CASSQGQGGGYTF. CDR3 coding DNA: TGCGCCAGCAGCCAAGGACAGGGTGGTGGCTACACCTTC.

The CDR3: CASSVQGLGGNEQYF. As DNA, the CDR3 is TGTGCCAGCAGCGTACAAGGGCTAGGAGGGAATGAGCAGTACTTC. This rearrangement joins TRBV9 to TRBJ2-5, with D tentatively TRBD2 (6 bases). The CDR3 has 15 amino acids. The V end was cut by 1 base, the J end by 11 bases, with 21 bases between. Germline V gene data show CDR1 as SGDLS and CDR2 as YYNGEE.

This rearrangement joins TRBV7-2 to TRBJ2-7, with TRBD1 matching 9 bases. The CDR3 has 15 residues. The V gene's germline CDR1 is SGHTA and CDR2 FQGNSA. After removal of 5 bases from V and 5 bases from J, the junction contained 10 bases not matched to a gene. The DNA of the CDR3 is TGTGCCAGCAGCAAGGACAGGGGTGAGGGGCACGAGCAGTACTTC. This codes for CASSKDRGEGHEQYF.

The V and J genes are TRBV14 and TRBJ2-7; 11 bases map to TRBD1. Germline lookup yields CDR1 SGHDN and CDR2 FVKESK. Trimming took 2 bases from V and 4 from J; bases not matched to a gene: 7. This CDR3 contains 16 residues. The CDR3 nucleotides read TGTGCCAGCAGCCAACCGGGACAGGGGGTCGGGTACGAGCAGTACTTC. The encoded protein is CASSQPGQGVGYEQYF.

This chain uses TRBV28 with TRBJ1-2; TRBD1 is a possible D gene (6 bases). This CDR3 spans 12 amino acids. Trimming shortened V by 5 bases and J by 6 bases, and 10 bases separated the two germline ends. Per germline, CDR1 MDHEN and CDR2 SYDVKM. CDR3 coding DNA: TGTGCCAGCAGTCCAGGGGAAGATGGCTACACCTTC. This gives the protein CASSPGEDGYTF.

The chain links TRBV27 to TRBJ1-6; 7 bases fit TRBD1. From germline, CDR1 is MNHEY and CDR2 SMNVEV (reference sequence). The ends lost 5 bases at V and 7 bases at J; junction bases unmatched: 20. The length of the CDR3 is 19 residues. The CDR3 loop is CASSLTTPGTVVLNSPLHF. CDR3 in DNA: TGTGCCAGCAGTCTAACAACCCCCGGGACAGTTGTTTTGAATTCACCCCTCCACTTT.

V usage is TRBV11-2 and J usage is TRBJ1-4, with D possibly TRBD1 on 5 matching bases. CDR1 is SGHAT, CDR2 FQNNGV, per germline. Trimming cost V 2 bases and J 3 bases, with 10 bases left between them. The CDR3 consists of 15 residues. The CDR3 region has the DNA TGTGCCAGCAGCTTATTAACAGGATCTAATGAAAAACTGTTTTTT. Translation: CASSLLTGSNEKLFF.

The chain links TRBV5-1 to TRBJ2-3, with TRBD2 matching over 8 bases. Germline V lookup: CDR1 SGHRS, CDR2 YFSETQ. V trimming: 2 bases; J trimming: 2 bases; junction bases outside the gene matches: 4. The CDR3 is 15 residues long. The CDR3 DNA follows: TGCGCCAGCAGCTTCGGGGGGGCCGACACAGATACGCAGTATTTT. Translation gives CASSFGGADTDTQYF. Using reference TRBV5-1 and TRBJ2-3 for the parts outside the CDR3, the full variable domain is KAGVTQTPRYLIKTRGQQVTLSCSPISGHRSVSWYQQTPGQGLQFLFEYFSETQRNKGNFPGRFSGRQFSNSRSEMNVSTLELGDSALYLCASSFGGADTDTQYFGPGTRLTVL.

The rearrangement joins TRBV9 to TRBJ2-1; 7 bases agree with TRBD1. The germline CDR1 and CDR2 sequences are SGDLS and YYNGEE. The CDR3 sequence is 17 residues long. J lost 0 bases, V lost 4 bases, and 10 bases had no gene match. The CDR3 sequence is CASSSRTGTFSYNEQFF. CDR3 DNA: TGTGCCAGCAGCTCGAGGACAGGAACCTTCTCCTACAATGAGCAGTTCTTC.

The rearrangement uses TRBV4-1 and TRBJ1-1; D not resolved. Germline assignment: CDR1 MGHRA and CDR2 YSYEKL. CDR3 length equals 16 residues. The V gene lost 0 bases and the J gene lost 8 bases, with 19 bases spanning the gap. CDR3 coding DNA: TGCGCCAGCAGCCAAGAAATAACTCTACCGGAACGGGAAGCTTTCTTT. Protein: CASSQEITLPEREAFF.